This passage covers 23 T cell receptor beta chains from one sample sequenced in a study of blood T cell repertoires in COVID-19. Assay: immunoSEQ multiplex PCR; the TCRdb copy retains only in-frame clones and omits some. Altogether 300,000 to 400,000 clones are present, 80% to 90% being singletons, with the ten largest covering roughly 0.99%. Material: PBMCs or T cells enriched from blood (not recorded which). These receptors all stem from a man aged 18 to 30 who had recovered from COVID-19.

For this clone: An end of the junction differs from the germline gene, which may be a read error. The chain has TRBV9 and TRBJ2-7; 10 nucleotides match TRBD1. The length of the CDR3 is 15 residues. Germline V gives CDR1 SGDLS, CDR2 YYNGEE. The CDR3 nucleotides read TGTGTCAGCAGCGGCCGGGACAGGGGAAACTACGAGCAGTACTTC. Translated: CVSSGRDRGNYEQYF.

This chain connects TRBV29-1 to TRBJ2-1, with TRBD1 matching 7 bases. The CDR3 consists of 11 residues. J gave up 6 bases and V 8 bases, and 4 bases lay outside the gene matches. Germline V lookup: CDR1 SQVTM, CDR2 ANQGSEA. The CDR3 spells CSFDRANEQFF. The DNA of the CDR3 is TGCAGCTTCGACAGGGCCAATGAGCAGTTCTTC.

The rearrangement joins TRBV20-1 to TRBJ2-1; perhaps TRBD2 as D (5 bases). Trimming removed 5 bases at V and 10 bases at J, with 12 bases between. CDR1 is DFQATT, CDR2 SNEGSKA, per germline (reference sequence). The CDR3 totals 11 residues. CDR3 protein: CSAGRGSEQFF. CDR3 DNA: TGCAGTGCTGGTAGAGGGTCCGAGCAGTTCTTC.

V gene TRBV12-5 combines with J gene TRBJ1-5; D is perhaps TRBD1 (6 bases). CDR3 length: 15 amino acids. V shed 4 bases and J shed 8 bases, with 18 bases lying between them. CDR1 and CDR2 (germline): LGHNT, FRNRAP. The CDR3 protein is CASGSQGALGEPQHF. The CDR3 coding sequence is TGTGCTAGTGGTTCACAGGGCGCCCTAGGGGAGCCCCAGCATTTT. The whole variable domain, remainder taken from reference TRBV12-5 and TRBJ1-5, is DARVTQTPRHKVTEMGQEVTMRCQPILGHNTVFWYRQTMMQGLELLAYFRNRAPLDDSGMPKDRFSAEMPDATLATLKIQPSEPRDSAVYFCASGSQGALGEPQHFGDGTRLSIL.

This clone has at least ten counts. In the same sample, other DNA sequences code for this CDR3. The CDR3 sequence is CASSIGGNNEQFF. The CDR3 DNA reads TGTGCCAGTAGTATTGGGGGGAACAATGAGCAGTTCTTC. This rearrangement joins TRBV19 to TRBJ2-1; possible D gene TRBD2, 6 bases. This CDR3 is 13 amino acids long. V shed 3 bases and J shed 5 bases, with 8 bases lying between them. Germline V CDR1 and CDR2: LNHDA, SQIVND (reference sequence).

The chain links TRBV4-2 to TRBJ1-2, with D possibly matching TRBD1 (6 bases). V dropped 0 bases and J dropped 4 bases, with 15 bases sitting between them. Looked up from germline, CDR1 is LGHNA and CDR2 is YNFKEQ. CDR3 length: 16 residues. The chain's CDR3 is CASSQEGGGRSYGYTF. The CDR3 coding sequence is TGTGCCAGCAGCCAAGAAGGGGGGGGACGGAGCTATGGCTACACCTTC.

This chain joins TRBV2 and TRBJ1-6; D is perhaps TRBD1 (5 bases). Trimming left V 6 bases short and J 2 bases short, with 8 bases between. Per the germline V gene, CDR1 is SNHLY and CDR2 is FYNNEI. This CDR3 has 14 residues. The CDR3 is CASREGPYNSPLHF. CDR3 DNA sequence: TGTGCCAGCAGGGAGGGACCCTATAATTCACCCCTCCACTTT. Supplemented by reference TRBV2 and TRBJ1-6, the full variable domain reads EPEVTQTPSHQVTQMGQEVILRCVPISNHLYFYWYRQILGQKVEFLVSFYNNEISEKSEIFDDQFSVERPDGSNFTLKIRSTKLEDSAMYFCASREGPYNSPLHFGNGTRLTVT.

J is TRBJ2-2 and V is TRBV6-5; TRBD1 matches at 8 bases. Germline CDR1 is MNHEY and CDR2 is SVGAGI. The V and J ends lost 0 bases and 12 bases, in that order; junction bases with no gene match: 12. The CDR3 runs to 16 residues. The DNA for the CDR3 is TGTGCCAGCAGTTACTCGGGCGGAAAGGGGACAGGTCAGCTGTTTTTT. This gives the protein CASSYSGGKGTGQLFF.

The count of this clone is one. This CDR3 reads CASQGGSNTEAFF. The CDR3 nucleotides are TGCGCCAGTCAGGGAGGGTCGAACACTGAAGCTTTCTTT. V and J are TRBV5-1 and TRBJ1-1; tentatively, D is TRBD1 (5 bases). Germline V gene data show CDR1 as SGHRS and CDR2 as YFSETQ. The CDR3 runs to 13 residues. V was clipped by 8 bases and J by 1 base, with 12 bases between them.

The chain couples TRBV5-1 to TRBJ2-1; TRBD2 aligns across 15 bases. Germline V gene lookup returns CDR1 SGHRS and CDR2 YFSETQ. The V segment lost 3 bases and the J segment 2 bases; nucleotides outside the gene matches: 9. This CDR3 region has 19 residues. The CDR3 DNA reads as TGCGCCAGCAGCTCAGGACTAGCGGGAGGGCCTAGGGCCTACAATGAGCAGTTCTTC. Encoded protein: CASSSGLAGGPRAYNEQFF.

This clone was seen more than once but under ten times. The chain links TRBV5-1 to TRBJ1-2; 9 bases align to TRBD1. This CDR3 comprises 14 residues. The V segment lost 4 bases and the J segment 5 bases; nucleotides outside the gene matches: 6. CDR1 is SGHRS and CDR2 is YFSETQ in the germline V gene. The chain's CDR3 is CASSIGTGSYGYTF. The CDR3 DNA reads as TGCGCCAGCAGCATAGGGACAGGGTCTTATGGCTACACCTTC.

The rearrangement links TRBV12-3 or TRBV12-4 to TRBJ1-2; maybe TRBD1 (6 bases). V was pared by 6 bases and J by 6 bases, with 14 bases between. The length of the CDR3 is 13 residues. The CDR3 region is CASRRQVRNGYTF. CDR3 DNA sequence: TGTGCCAGCAGGAGACAGGTCAGAAATGGCTACACCTTC.

The rearrangement links TRBV7-2 to TRBJ2-2; 7 bases agree with TRBD1. The J segment lost 1 base and the V segment lost 5 bases, leaving 4 bases of the junction unmatched. CDR1 SGHTA and CDR2 FQGNSA come from the germline V gene. This CDR3 spans 15 amino acids. The CDR3 nucleotides are TGTGCCAGCAGCCAGTACAGGGGGAACACCGGGGAGCTGTTTTTT. Translated, it gives CASSQYRGNTGELFF.

The chain couples TRBV2 to TRBJ1-6, with 8 bases that match TRBD1. V gave up 6 bases and J gave up 4 bases; unmatched junction bases: 8. This CDR3 contains 16 residues. CDR1 and CDR2 (germline): SNHLY, FYNNEI. CDR3 region: CASSPRTGLYNSPLHF. CDR3 coding DNA: TGTGCCAGCAGCCCCAGGACAGGGCTTTATAATTCACCCCTCCACTTT.

This clone appeared a few times. The rearrangement joins TRBV11-2 to TRBJ2-7, with TRBD1 matching over 8 bases. CDR1 and CDR2 from the germline V gene are SGHAT and FQNNGV. This CDR3 is built from 15 residues. Losses at the gene ends were 5 bases for V and 1 base for J; bases not matched to a gene: 7. Here the CDR3 reads CASSPGQGMSYEQYF. CDR3 coding DNA: TGTGCCAGCAGCCCTGGACAGGGAATGTCCTACGAGCAGTACTTC.

This clone occurred once. The V and J genes are TRBV2 and TRBJ1-4; 7 nucleotides align to TRBD1. CDR1 is SNHLY, CDR2 FYNNEI, per germline. This CDR3 comprises 15 residues. V shed 4 bases, J shed 4 bases, and the junction held 6 bases outside the gene matches. DNA for the CDR3: TGTGCCAGCAGTGGGTCGGCAGGGGGTAATGAAAAACTGTTTTTT. This gives the protein CASSGSAGGNEKLFF.

The V and J genes are TRBV7-9 and TRBJ2-1; D is uncertain. Trimming left V 5 bases short and J 3 bases short, with 11 bases between. The V gene's germline CDR1 is SEHNR and CDR2 FQNEAQ (reference sequence). The CDR3 has 14 residues. DNA for the CDR3: TGTGCCAGCAGCCGGGTCCCCCTCTACAATGAGCAGTTCTTC. It encodes CASSRVPLYNEQFF.

This clone was counted a few times. CDR3 loop: CASSQDHGFGGEAFF. The DNA for the CDR3 is TGCGCCAGCAGCCAAGACCACGGGTTCGGTGGTGAAGCTTTCTTT. V usage is TRBV4-1 and J usage is TRBJ1-1, with D hard to call. Germline V lookup: CDR1 MGHRA, CDR2 YSYEKL. CDR3 length: 15 amino acids. Trimming removed 0 bases from V and 7 bases from J, with 15 bases in between.

This sequence joins TRBV9 and TRBJ2-2; 9 nucleotides line up with TRBD2. CDR3 length equals 16 residues. V shed 2 bases, J shed 7 bases, and the junction held 9 bases outside the gene matches. Germline lookup yields CDR1 SGDLS and CDR2 YYNGEE. This CDR3 is CASSVIISGSDGELFF. The DNA of the CDR3 is TGTGCCAGCAGCGTCATCATTAGCGGGAGTGACGGGGAGCTGTTTTTT.

This chain joins TRBV28 and TRBJ1-5; 9 positions match TRBD1. CDR1 and CDR2 (germline): MDHEN, SYDVKM. V gave up 6 bases and J gave up 2 bases; unmatched junction bases: 8. The CDR3 is 16 residues long. CDR3 amino acids: CASRVRRTGGNQPQHF. The CDR3 DNA reads TGTGCCAGCAGAGTACGCCGGACAGGGGGCAATCAGCCCCAGCATTTT. The full variable domain, in which reference TRBV28 and TRBJ1-5 provide the parts outside the CDR3, is DVKVTQSSRYLVKRTGEKVFLECVQDMDHENMFWYRQDPGLGLRLIYFSYDVKMKEKGDIPEGYSVSREKKERFSLILESASTNQTSMYLCASRVRRTGGNQPQHFGDGTRLSIL.

This clone showed up just once. The V call is TRBV19, the J call TRBJ2-2, with D perhaps TRBD1 (5 bases). CDR3 length: 16 residues. CDR1 is LNHDA and CDR2 is SQIVND in the germline V gene (reference sequence). Deletions cut 6 bases from V and 1 base from J, with 15 bases between. CDR3 nucleotide sequence: TGTGCCAGTAGGCTCGAACACAGGAGGAACACCGGGGAGCTGTTTTTT. Its protein product is CASRLEHRRNTGELFF.

V gene TRBV9 combines with J gene TRBJ2-4; D may be TRBD1 (5 bases). Trimming shortened V by 3 bases and J by 9 bases, and 22 bases separated the two germline ends. CDR1 and CDR2 (germline): SGDLS, YYNGEE. The CDR3 is made up of 16 amino acids. CDR3 region: CASSADSPSLSGIQYF. The CDR3 DNA reads as TGTGCCAGCAGCGCCGACAGTCCCTCTCTGTCTGGCATTCAGTACTTC.

This chain joins TRBV9 and TRBJ2-3, with 10 bases matching TRBD2. V was pared by 3 bases and J by 4 bases, with 14 bases of the junction left unmatched. The germline CDR1 and CDR2 sequences are SGDLS and YYNGEE. The CDR3 extends over 18 amino acids. CDR3 coding DNA: TGTGCCAGCAGCGCCCCGCTTCTAAGCGGGGGGGTGGCAGATACGCAGTATTTT. Residues: CASSAPLLSGGVADTQYF.